What follows are 26 T cell receptor beta chains derived from one specimen sequenced in a study of T-cell reconstitution after alpha-beta-depleted transplantation in children (dated by TCRdb to about 2016). Libraries came from PCR. Sequenced on an Illumina HiSeq 2500. To normalize quantification of the TCRbeta repertoire, the TCR libraries were built with molecular barcoding that relied on unique molecular identifiers. TCRdb cleaned the public reads at Q25 with fastp, built clones with MiXCR and kept in-frame beta chains. Rows merge per CDR3 protein into single entries with the most common DNA and genes. The sample data list 150,000 to 200,000 distinct CDR3 sequences, and roughly 7.5% of these were observed just once. The top ten hold 3% to 3.5% of the sample. Sequenced here: PBMCs from the stem cell graft donor, sampled from the stem cell graft. The receptors originated from a human donor who donated a stem cell graft to a child with Wiskott-Aldrich syndrome.

CDR3 nucleotides: TGTGCCAGCAGACCAGCGGGAGGCACAGATACGCAGTATTTT. It translates to CASRPAGGTDTQYF. The chain carries TRBV7-2 and TRBJ2-3, with 8 bases that match TRBD2. Germline CDR1 and CDR2: SGHTA and FQGNSA. The CDR3 has 14 residues. After removal of 6 bases from V and 1 base from J, the junction contained 3 bases not matched to a gene.

The sample holds many counts of this clonotype. The chain combines TRBV7-2 with TRBJ2-7; D is unclear. In germline, CDR1 is SGHTA, CDR2 FQGNSA. With 3 bases removed from V and 0 bases from J, the gap between germline ends came to 15 bases. The CDR3 sequence is 16 residues long. CDR3 nucleotide sequence: TGTGCCAGCAGCTTGAATTTAATACAGAACTCCTACGAGCAGTACTTC. Amino acids: CASSLNLIQNSYEQYF.

The genes are TRBV5-6 and TRBJ2-7, with a tentative D call TRBD1 (6 bases). The CDR3 spans 13 residues. Germline V lookup: CDR1 SGHDT, CDR2 YYEEEE. V was cut by 4 bases and J by 2 bases, with 10 bases left in between. The DNA of the CDR3 is TGTGCCAGCAGCGCCGACAGGACCTACGAGCAGTACTTC. It encodes CASSADRTYEQYF. Variable domain in full (rest from reference TRBV5-6 and TRBJ2-7): DAGVTQSPTHLIKTRGQQVTLRCSPKSGHDTVSWYQQALGQGPQFIFQYYEEEERQRGNFPDRFSGHQFPNYSSELNVNALLLGDSALYLCASSADRTYEQYFGPGTRLTVT.

This clonotype has a count of ten or more. The chain links TRBV7-9 to TRBJ2-3, with D possibly matching TRBD2 (5 bases). There are 16 residues in the CDR3. Trimming took 1 base from V and 2 from J, leaving 13 bases between them. Germline CDR1 reads SEHNR; CDR2 reads FQNEAQ (reference sequence). CDR3 sequence reads: CASSLGETLSTDTQYF. The CDR3 DNA reads TGTGCCAGCAGCTTAGGGGAGACGCTTTCCACAGATACGCAGTATTTT.

This clonotype showed up many times. The V and J genes are TRBV10-3 and TRBJ2-3, with 10 nucleotides matching TRBD2. CDR1 and CDR2 from the germline V gene are ENHRY and SYGVKD. The CDR3 has 15 residues. J lost 6 bases, V lost 6 bases, and 9 bases had no gene match. Written as DNA, the CDR3 is TGTGCCATCAGGGTCCTAGCGGGGGACGGGGATACGCAGTATTTT. It encodes CAIRVLAGDGDTQYF.

The sample holds many counts of this clonotype. The chain carries TRBV12-3 or TRBV12-4 and TRBJ1-6; D is perhaps TRBD1 (5 bases). Between the trimmed V and J ends, which lost 6 bases and 0 bases, there was a span of 9 bases. This CDR3 spans 15 amino acids. The DNA of the CDR3 is TGTGCCAGCAGACCCGACAGCTCCTATAATTCACCCCTCCACTTT. It yields the protein CASRPDSSYNSPLHF.

The V and J genes are TRBV12-3 or TRBV12-4 and TRBJ1-3; weak D call: TRBD1 (6 bases). V was cut by 2 bases and J by 0 bases, with 23 bases left in between. The CDR3 loop spans 20 amino acids. Here the CDR3 DNA reads TGTGCCAGCAGTTTATGGGGGGCCCTAATTTCGGCCGCCTCTGGAAACACCATATATTTT. Its translation is CASSLWGALISAASGNTIYF.

This clonotype was found many times. The rearrangement links TRBV2 to TRBJ2-3; possibly TRBD2 for D (5 bases). The V gene lost 6 bases and the J gene lost 5 bases, with 12 bases spanning the gap. The CDR3 is made up of 13 amino acids. Germline CDR1 reads SNHLY; CDR2 reads FYNNEI. DNA for the CDR3: TGTGCCAGCAGGGACTTGTTGGGAGATACGCAGTATTTT. Protein: CASRDLLGDTQYF.

This clonotype was detected many times. The chain links TRBV5-1 to TRBJ1-1, with TRBD1 matching 10 bases. The J segment lost 3 bases and the V segment lost 5 bases, leaving 10 bases of the junction unmatched. Germline values: CDR1 SGHRS, CDR2 YFSETQ. This CDR3 spans 16 amino acids. The CDR3 sequence: CASSYGQGVRDTEAFF. The CDR3 DNA follows: TGCGCCAGCAGTTATGGACAGGGGGTTCGGGACACTGAAGCTTTCTTT.

This clonotype was observed at least ten times. V and J are TRBV25-1 and TRBJ2-2, with D uncertain. CDR3 length: 13 residues. CDR1 and CDR2 (germline): MGHDK, SYGVNS. V was clipped by 8 bases and J by 5 bases, with 12 bases between them. The CDR3 protein is CASGFGETGELFF. The CDR3, as DNA: TGTGCCAGCGGATTTGGCGAAACCGGGGAGCTGTTTTTT.

This chain links TRBV5-1 with TRBJ2-1; D gene uncertain. V lost 0 bases to trimming and J lost 4 bases, with 8 bases between them. The CDR3 loop spans 14 amino acids. Per the germline V gene, CDR1 is SGHRS and CDR2 is YFSETQ. The CDR3 nucleotides are TGCGCCAGCAGCTTGGTGGTGGATTACAATGAGCAGTTCTTC. It is translated as CASSLVVDYNEQFF.

This clonotype was observed a handful of times. V is TRBV20-1 and J is TRBJ1-5; weak D call: TRBD1 (5 bases). Germline lookup yields CDR1 DFQATT and CDR2 SNEGSKA (reference sequence). The length of the CDR3 is 14 residues. The V gene lost 5 bases and the J gene lost 6 bases, with 17 bases spanning the gap. The CDR3 region is CSALVGGRGQPQHF. Here the CDR3 DNA reads TGCAGTGCTTTAGTGGGGGGAAGAGGTCAGCCCCAGCATTTT.

This clonotype was seen more than once but under ten times. This chain connects TRBV20-1 to TRBJ1-2; tentative D call: TRBD1 (5 bases). CDR1 is DFQATT and CDR2 is SNEGSKA in the germline V gene (reference sequence). V was pared by 0 bases and J by 6 bases, with 14 bases between. The CDR3 length is 14 residues. CDR3: CSARDPRRGDGYTF. CDR3 DNA: TGCAGTGCTAGAGATCCCCGAAGGGGTGATGGCTACACCTTC.

In its sample, this clonotype was seen many times. The J gene is TRBJ1-1, the V gene TRBV20-1, with 9 positions matching TRBD1. V lost 3 bases, J lost 1 base, and 6 bases stayed unmatched. CDR1 DFQATT and CDR2 SNEGSKA come from the germline V gene (reference sequence). The CDR3 runs 15 residues. CDR3 protein: CSARGGTGWNTEAFF. The CDR3 nucleotides are TGCAGTGCTAGGGGGGGGACAGGGTGGAACACTGAAGCTTTCTTT.

This clonotype was counted many times. The chain uses TRBV19 and TRBJ2-7; no reliable D call. The CDR3 sequence is 14 residues long. Germline-derived CDR1 and CDR2 are LNHDA and SQIVND (reference sequence). V shed 1 base and J shed 2 bases, with 9 bases lying between them. CDR3 nucleotide sequence: TGTGCCAGTAGTATAGGGCAGGCGACCTACGAGCAGTACTTC. Protein sequence: CASSIGQATYEQYF.

This clonotype came up many times. J is TRBJ1-5 and V is TRBV12-3 or TRBV12-4; D unclear. This CDR3 comprises 14 residues. The ends were cut back, 6 bases at V and 7 bases at J, with 16 bases in the middle. CDR3 loop: CASSPTSTRQPQHF. The CDR3 bases are TGTGCCAGCAGCCCAACTTCGACAAGACAGCCCCAGCATTTT.

This clonotype was counted at least ten times. The CDR3 region is CASTSLGARGAEAFF. DNA for the CDR3: TGTGCCAGCACCTCGTTAGGGGCTCGAGGCGCTGAAGCTTTCTTT. The J gene is TRBJ1-1, the V gene TRBV6-5; tentative D call: TRBD1 (5 bases). Trimming cost V 7 bases and J 6 bases, with 21 bases left between them. CDR3 length: 15 amino acids. CDR1 MNHEY and CDR2 SVGAGI come from the germline V gene.

V is TRBV3-1 and J is TRBJ2-2; 8 nucleotides agree with TRBD2. Germline V lookup: CDR1 LGHDT, CDR2 YNNKEL (reference sequence). The J segment lost 3 bases and the V segment lost 3 bases, leaving 3 bases of the junction unmatched. This CDR3 is built from 15 residues. The CDR3 DNA follows: TGTGCCAGCAGCCACCTAGCGGGTGACACCGGGGAGCTGTTTTTT. As protein: CASSHLAGDTGELFF.

This clonotype was seen many times. CDR3 sequence (DNA): TGTGCCAGCAGTTACTCGGGACCGGGGAATGAGCAGTTCTTC. Protein sequence: CASSYSGPGNEQFF. V and J are TRBV6-5 and TRBJ2-1; D possibly uses TRBD1 or TRBD2 (5 bases each). Germline V gives CDR1 MNHEY, CDR2 SVGAGI. There are 14 residues in the CDR3. Trimming shortened V by 0 bases and J by 7 bases, and 10 bases separated the two germline ends.

This rearrangement joins TRBV4-2 to TRBJ2-2; D not resolved. In germline, CDR1 is LGHNA, CDR2 YNFKEQ. The CDR3 runs 14 residues. The V gene lost 4 bases and the J gene lost 9 bases, with 15 bases spanning the gap. The CDR3 sequence: CASSPGQLSWELFF. DNA for the CDR3: TGTGCCAGCAGCCCTGGGCAGCTCAGCTGGGAGCTGTTTTTT.

This clonotype has ten or more counts. V and J are TRBV7-2 and TRBJ2-1; TRBD2 matches at 7 bases. The CDR3 has 14 residues. Germline V gene data show CDR1 as SGHTA and CDR2 as FQGNSA. The J segment lost 6 bases and the V segment lost 4 bases, leaving 6 bases of the junction unmatched. CDR3 residues: CASSSRAGANEQFF. The CDR3, as DNA: TGTGCCAGCAGCTCCAGGGCGGGAGCCAATGAGCAGTTCTTC.

This clonotype was observed a few times. The V gene is TRBV5-1, the J gene TRBJ2-2, with a weak D call TRBD2 (6 bases). The CDR3 totals 15 residues. Trimming removed 5 bases at V and 5 bases at J, with 16 bases between. The germline V gene has CDR1 SGHRS and CDR2 YFSETQ. CDR3 in DNA: TGCGCCAGCAGGGCGGGACCCCCTAGAACCGGGGAGCTGTTTTTT. It encodes CASRAGPPRTGELFF. The variable domain in full, completed from reference TRBV5-1 and TRBJ2-2, reads KAGVTQTPRYLIKTRGQQVTLSCSPISGHRSVSWYQQTPGQGLQFLFEYFSETQRNKGNFPGRFSGRQFSNSRSEMNVSTLELGDSALYLCASRAGPPRTGELFFGEGSRLTVL.

This clonotype was counted at least ten times. The V call is TRBV12-3 or TRBV12-4, the J call TRBJ2-5; D perhaps matches TRBD2 (5 bases). V dropped 2 bases and J dropped 7 bases, with 14 bases sitting between them. CDR3 length equals 14 residues. CDR3 protein: CASSLIPAEGTQYF. As DNA, the CDR3 is TGTGCCAGCAGTTTAATCCCAGCGGAAGGGACCCAGTACTTC.

V is TRBV6-5 and J is TRBJ2-5; 14 nucleotides line up with TRBD2. Looked up from germline, CDR1 is MNHEY and CDR2 is SVGAGI. Trimming cost V 4 bases and J 1 base; bases outside gene matches: 2. This CDR3 comprises 16 residues. Here the CDR3 reads CASSWGLAGVQETQYF. As DNA, the CDR3 is TGTGCCAGCAGTTGGGGACTAGCGGGGGTCCAAGAGACCCAGTACTTC.

This clonotype has just a few counts. The gene calls are TRBV19 and TRBJ2-6, with D possibly matching TRBD2 (5 bases). Trimming pared 3 bases from V and 2 bases from J, leaving 5 bases between. The CDR3 totals 14 residues. The V gene's germline CDR1 is LNHDA and CDR2 SQIVND (reference sequence). CDR3: CASSMRAGANVLTF. CDR3 sequence (DNA): TGTGCCAGTAGTATGAGGGCTGGGGCCAACGTCCTGACTTTC.

This clonotype was counted many times. The chain employs TRBV18 and TRBJ2-5; tentatively, D is TRBD2 (6 bases). Germline CDR1 KGHSH, CDR2 LQKENI. The CDR3 is 13 amino acids. Trimming left V 4 bases short and J 5 bases short, with 11 bases between. The CDR3 bases are TGTGCCAGCTCACGCGGGACTCTGGAGACCCAGTACTTC. It translates to CASSRGTLETQYF. The full variable domain, rest sourced from reference TRBV18 and TRBJ2-5, is NAGVMQNPRHLVRRRGQEARLRCSPMKGHSHVYWYRQLPEEGLKFMVYLQKENIIDESGMPKERFSAEFPKEGPSILRIQQVVRGDSAAYFCASSRGTLETQYFGPGTRLLVL.